This T cell receptor beta chain is drawn from a study of blood T cell repertoires in COVID-19. Study-level background: The United States, Italy and Spain supplied acute and convalescent COVID-19 samples. T cells, B-cell-depleted T cells, or PBMCs supplied cDNA or gDNA.

As originally analysed: Reference gene primer amplification in the assay estimated nucleated cell counts. The method was immunoSEQ multiplex PCR; TCRdb's version includes in-frame clones alone and lacks a portion of them. V, J and clone size reflect that table, while D and trimming were determined from the DNA. The table has 70,000 to 80,000 clones, approximately 84% seen once; the top ten hold around 10%. Trimming pared 1 base from V and 5 bases from J, leaving 5 bases between. This CDR3 comprises 12 residues. CDR1 is KGHSH, CDR2 LQKENI, per germline. The chain has TRBV18 and TRBJ2-5; D is unclear. The clonotype comes from a human donor in a cohort sampled during active COVID-19. Sequenced input: peripheral blood. The CDR3 region is CASSPRGETQYF. CDR3 sequence (DNA): TGTGCCAGCTCACCACGAGGCGAGACCCAGTACTTC.